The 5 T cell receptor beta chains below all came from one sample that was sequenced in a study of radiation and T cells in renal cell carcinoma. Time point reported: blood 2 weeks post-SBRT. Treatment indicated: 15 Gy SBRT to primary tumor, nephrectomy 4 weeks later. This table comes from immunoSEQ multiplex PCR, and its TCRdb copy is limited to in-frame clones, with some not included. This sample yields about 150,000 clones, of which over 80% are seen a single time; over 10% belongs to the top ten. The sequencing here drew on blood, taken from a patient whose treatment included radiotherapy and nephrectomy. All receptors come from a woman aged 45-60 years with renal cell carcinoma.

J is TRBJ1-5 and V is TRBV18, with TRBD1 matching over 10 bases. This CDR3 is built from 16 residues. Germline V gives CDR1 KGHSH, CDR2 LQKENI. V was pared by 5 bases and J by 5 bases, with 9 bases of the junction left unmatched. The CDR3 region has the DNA TGTGCCAGCTCATCGCGGACAGGGGGAGATGATCAGCCCCAGCATTTT. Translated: CASSSRTGGDDQPQHF.

The CDR3 spells CASSLRVGNQPQHF. CDR3 coding DNA: TGTGCCAGCAGTTTAAGGGTAGGCAATCAGCCCCAGCATTTT. The chain employs TRBV28 and TRBJ1-5; D remains ambiguous. V shed 2 bases and J shed 2 bases, with 7 bases lying between them. The germline V gene has CDR1 MDHEN and CDR2 SYDVKM. This CDR3 region has 14 residues.

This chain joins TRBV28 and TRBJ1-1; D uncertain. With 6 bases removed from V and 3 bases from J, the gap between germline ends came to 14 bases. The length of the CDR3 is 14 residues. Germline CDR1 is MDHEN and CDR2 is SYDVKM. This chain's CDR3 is CASSPAPGDTEAFF. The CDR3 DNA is TGTGCCAGCAGCCCGGCCCCCGGGGACACTGAAGCTTTCTTT.

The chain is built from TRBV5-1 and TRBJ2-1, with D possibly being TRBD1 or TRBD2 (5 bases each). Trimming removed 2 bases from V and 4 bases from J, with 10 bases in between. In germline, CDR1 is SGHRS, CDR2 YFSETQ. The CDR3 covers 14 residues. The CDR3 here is CASSFGGGYNEQFF. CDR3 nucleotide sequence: TGCGCCAGCAGCTTTGGTGGGGGATACAATGAGCAGTTCTTC.

The CDR3: CSVDRAGGAYNEQFF. For the CDR3, the DNA is TGCAGCGTTGATCGGGCAGGGGGCGCCTACAATGAGCAGTTCTTC. This chain links TRBV29-1 with TRBJ2-1; 8 bases align to TRBD1. Germline CDR1 reads SQVTM; CDR2 reads ANQGSEA. The CDR3 sequence is 15 residues long. The V and J ends lost 3 bases and 2 bases, in that order; junction bases with no gene match: 6.